This TCR beta chain was retrieved from a study of blood T cell repertoires in COVID-19. Study background: Spain, Italy and the United States supplied samples that represented acute and convalescent COVID-19.

Patients at the Seattle site were enrolled during active infection and followed longitudinally. Original data processing: Estimated nucleated cell counts came from reference gene primer amplification. The repertoire was sequenced with immunoSEQ multiplex PCR; TCRdb's copy has only in-frame clones and lacks some. The D gene and trimming were derived from the DNA, and the V and J assignments and clone size from that table. The data show about 240,000 clones, about four fifths seen once. Trimming left V 3 bases short and J 6 bases short, with 9 bases between. Germline V lookup: CDR1 MDHEN, CDR2 SYDVKM. The CDR3 runs to 12 residues.

The receptor was isolated from a woman at least 80 years old with COVID-19, enrolled during active disease. The specimen was peripheral blood. The genes are TRBV28 and TRBJ2-7; D not certain. CDR3: CASSFSPGEQYF. The CDR3 nucleotides read TGTGCCAGCAGTTTCTCTCCGGGCGAGCAGTACTTC.